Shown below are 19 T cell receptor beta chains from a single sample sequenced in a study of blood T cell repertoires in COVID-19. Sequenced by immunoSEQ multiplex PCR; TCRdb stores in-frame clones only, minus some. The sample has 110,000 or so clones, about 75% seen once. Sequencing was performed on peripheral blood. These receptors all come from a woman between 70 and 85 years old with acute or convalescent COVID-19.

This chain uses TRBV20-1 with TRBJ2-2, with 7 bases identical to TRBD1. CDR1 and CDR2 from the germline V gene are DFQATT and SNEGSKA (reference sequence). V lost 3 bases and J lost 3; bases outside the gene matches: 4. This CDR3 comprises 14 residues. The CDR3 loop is CSASRDRHTGELFF. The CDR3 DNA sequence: TGCAGTGCTAGTCGGGACAGACACACCGGGGAGCTGTTTTTT.

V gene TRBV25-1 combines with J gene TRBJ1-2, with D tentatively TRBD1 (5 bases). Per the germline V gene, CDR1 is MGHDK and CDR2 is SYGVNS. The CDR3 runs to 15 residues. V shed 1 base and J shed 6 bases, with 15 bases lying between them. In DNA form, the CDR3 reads TGTGCCAGCAGTGAATGGGGCAGGGATGAAAATGGCTACACCTTC. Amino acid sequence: CASSEWGRDENGYTF.

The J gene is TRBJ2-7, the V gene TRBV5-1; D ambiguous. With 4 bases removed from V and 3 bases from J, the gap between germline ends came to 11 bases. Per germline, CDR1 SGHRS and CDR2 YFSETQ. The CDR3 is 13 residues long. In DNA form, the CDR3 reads TGCGCCAGCAGCGTCCTCGCGGACTACGAGCAGTACTTC. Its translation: CASSVLADYEQYF. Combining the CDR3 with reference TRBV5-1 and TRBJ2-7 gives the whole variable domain KAGVTQTPRYLIKTRGQQVTLSCSPISGHRSVSWYQQTPGQGLQFLFEYFSETQRNKGNFPGRFSGRQFSNSRSEMNVSTLELGDSALYLCASSVLADYEQYFGPGTRLTVT.

The CDR3 spells CASSPTSGGYNEQFF. In DNA form, the CDR3 reads TGTGCCAGCAGCCCCACTAGCGGGGGCTACAATGAGCAGTTCTTC. The rearrangement links TRBV7-9 to TRBJ2-1; TRBD2 matches at 11 bases. The CDR3 runs to 15 residues. Germline CDR1 reads SEHNR; CDR2 reads FQNEAQ (reference sequence). Trimming cost V 5 bases and J 3 bases; bases outside gene matches: 3.

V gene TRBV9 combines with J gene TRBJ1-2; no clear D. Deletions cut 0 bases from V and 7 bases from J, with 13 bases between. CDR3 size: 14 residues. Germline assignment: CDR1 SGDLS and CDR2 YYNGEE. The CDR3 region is CASSVAGNLGGYTF. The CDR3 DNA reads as TGTGCCAGCAGCGTAGCGGGAAATCTCGGTGGCTACACCTTC.

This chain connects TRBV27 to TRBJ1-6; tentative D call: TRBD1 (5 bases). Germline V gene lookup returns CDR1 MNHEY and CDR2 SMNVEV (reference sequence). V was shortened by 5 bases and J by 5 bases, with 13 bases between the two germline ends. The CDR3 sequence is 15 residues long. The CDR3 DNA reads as TGTGCCAGCAGTCCCAGACAGTCCGATAATTCACCCCTCCACTTT. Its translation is CASSPRQSDNSPLHF.

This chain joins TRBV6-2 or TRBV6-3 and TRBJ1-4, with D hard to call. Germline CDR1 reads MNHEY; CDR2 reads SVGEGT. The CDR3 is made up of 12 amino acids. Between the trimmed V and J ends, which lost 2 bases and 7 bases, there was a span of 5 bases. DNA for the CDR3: TGTGCCAGCAGTTACAGAGCTGAAAAACTGTTTTTT. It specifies CASSYRAEKLFF.

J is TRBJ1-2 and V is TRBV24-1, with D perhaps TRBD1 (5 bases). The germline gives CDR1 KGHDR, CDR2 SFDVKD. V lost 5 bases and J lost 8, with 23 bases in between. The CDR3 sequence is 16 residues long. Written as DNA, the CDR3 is TGTGCCACCAGTGGACCGGCTGTCGGAGGGGTGGGAGGCTACACCTTC. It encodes CATSGPAVGGVGGYTF.

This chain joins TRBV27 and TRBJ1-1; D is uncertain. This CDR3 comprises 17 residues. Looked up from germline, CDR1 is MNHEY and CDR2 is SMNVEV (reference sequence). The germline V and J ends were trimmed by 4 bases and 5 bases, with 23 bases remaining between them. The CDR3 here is CASSSTPRPLKVTEAFF. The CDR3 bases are TGTGCCAGCAGTTCGACTCCAAGACCCTTGAAGGTAACTGAAGCTTTCTTT.

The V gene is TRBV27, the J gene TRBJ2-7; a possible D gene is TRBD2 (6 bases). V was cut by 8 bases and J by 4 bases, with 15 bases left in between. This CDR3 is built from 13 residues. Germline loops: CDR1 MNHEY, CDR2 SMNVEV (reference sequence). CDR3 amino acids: CASGRDRGYEQYF. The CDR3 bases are TGTGCCAGCGGGCGGGATAGAGGGTACGAGCAGTACTTC.

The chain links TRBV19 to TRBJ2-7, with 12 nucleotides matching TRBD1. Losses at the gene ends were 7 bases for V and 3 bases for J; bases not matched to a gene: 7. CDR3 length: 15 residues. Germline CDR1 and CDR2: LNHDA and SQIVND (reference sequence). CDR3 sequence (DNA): TGTGCCAGTAAAGGGACAGGGGGCAGTGGCTACGAGCAGTACTTC. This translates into CASKGTGGSGYEQYF.

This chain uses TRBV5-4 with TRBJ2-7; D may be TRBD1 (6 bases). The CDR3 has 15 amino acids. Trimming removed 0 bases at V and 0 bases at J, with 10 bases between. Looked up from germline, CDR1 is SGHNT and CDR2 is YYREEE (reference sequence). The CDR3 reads CASSLGGPLSYEQYF. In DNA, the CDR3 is TGTGCCAGCAGCTTGGGGGGGCCCCTCTCCTACGAGCAGTACTTC.

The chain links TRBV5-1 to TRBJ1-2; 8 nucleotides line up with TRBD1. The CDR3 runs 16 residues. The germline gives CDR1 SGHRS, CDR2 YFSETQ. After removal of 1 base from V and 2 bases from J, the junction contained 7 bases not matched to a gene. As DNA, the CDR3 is TGCGCCAGCAGCTTGTACGACAGGGGAGAGAACTATGGCTACACCTTC. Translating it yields CASSLYDRGENYGYTF.

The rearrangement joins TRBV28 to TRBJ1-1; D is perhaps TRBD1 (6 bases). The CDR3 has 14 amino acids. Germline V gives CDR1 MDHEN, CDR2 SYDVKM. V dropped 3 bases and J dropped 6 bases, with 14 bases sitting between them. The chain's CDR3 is CASSLRGRGAEAFF. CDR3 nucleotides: TGTGCCAGCAGTTTGAGGGGGAGAGGTGCTGAAGCTTTCTTT.

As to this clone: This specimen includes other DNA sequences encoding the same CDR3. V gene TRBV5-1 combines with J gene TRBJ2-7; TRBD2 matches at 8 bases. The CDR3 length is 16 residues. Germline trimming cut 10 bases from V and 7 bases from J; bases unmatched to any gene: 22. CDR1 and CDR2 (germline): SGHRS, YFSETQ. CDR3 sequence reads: CACLRVWGGRGGEQYF. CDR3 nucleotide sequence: TGCGCCTGTTTGCGCGTTTGGGGGGGCCGGGGGGGGGAGCAGTACTTC.

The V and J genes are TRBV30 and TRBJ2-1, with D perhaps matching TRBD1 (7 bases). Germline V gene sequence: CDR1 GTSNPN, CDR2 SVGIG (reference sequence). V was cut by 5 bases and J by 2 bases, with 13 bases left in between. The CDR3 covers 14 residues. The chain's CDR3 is CAWSGGLPYNEQFF. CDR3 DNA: TGTGCCTGGTCAGGGGGGCTACCCTACAATGAGCAGTTCTTC.

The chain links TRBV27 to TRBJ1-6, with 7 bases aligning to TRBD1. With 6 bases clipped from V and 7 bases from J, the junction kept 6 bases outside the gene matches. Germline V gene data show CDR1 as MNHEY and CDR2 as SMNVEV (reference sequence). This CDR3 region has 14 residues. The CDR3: CASRGGTANSPLHF. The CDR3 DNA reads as TGTGCCAGCAGAGGAGGGACAGCAAATTCACCCCTCCACTTT.

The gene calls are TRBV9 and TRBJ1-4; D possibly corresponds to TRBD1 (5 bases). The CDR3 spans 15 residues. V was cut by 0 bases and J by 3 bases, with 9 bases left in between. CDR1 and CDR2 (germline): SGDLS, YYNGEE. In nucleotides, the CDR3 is TGTGCCAGCAGCGTAGGGGGCCCACCTAATGAAAAACTGTTTTTT. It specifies CASSVGGPPNEKLFF.

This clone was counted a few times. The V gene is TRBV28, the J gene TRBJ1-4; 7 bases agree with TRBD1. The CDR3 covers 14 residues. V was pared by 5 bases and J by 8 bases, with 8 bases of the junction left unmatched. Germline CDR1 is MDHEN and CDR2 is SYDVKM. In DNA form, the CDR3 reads TGTGCCAGCAGTGCTACAGGGGCAGACGAAAAACTGTTTTTT. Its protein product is CASSATGADEKLFF.